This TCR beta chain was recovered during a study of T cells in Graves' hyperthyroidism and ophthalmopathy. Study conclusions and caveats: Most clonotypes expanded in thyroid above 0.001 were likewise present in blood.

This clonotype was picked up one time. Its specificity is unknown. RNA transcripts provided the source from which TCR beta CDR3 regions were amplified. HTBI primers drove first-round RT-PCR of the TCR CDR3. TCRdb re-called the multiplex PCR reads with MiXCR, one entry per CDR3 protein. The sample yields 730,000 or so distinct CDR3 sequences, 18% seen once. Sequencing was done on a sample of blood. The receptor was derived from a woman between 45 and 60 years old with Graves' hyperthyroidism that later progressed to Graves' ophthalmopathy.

The CDR3 coding sequence is TGTGCCAGCAGCTTGTCAAAAGCCCCAGATACGCAGTATTTT. The encoded protein is CASSLSKAPDTQYF. The chain uses TRBV5-4 and TRBJ2-3; D not resolved. The CDR3 totals 14 residues. Germline V CDR1 and CDR2: SGHNT, YYREEE (reference sequence). The V end was cut by 1 base, the J end by 4 bases, with 10 bases between.